The 8 T cell receptor beta chains below all came from one sample that was sequenced in a study of somatic mutations in cytotoxic T cells in rheumatoid arthritis. Produced via immunoSEQ multiplex PCR; TCRdb's table is partial and in-frame only. The sample comprises some 2,400 clones, roughly 85% of which are singletons, and 50% rests with the top ten. Sequencing was done on a sample of CD8+ T cells sorted from blood. Source of these receptors: a man in his sixties with rheumatoid arthritis.

This chain connects TRBV7-2 to TRBJ1-2; 9 nucleotides align to TRBD1. This CDR3 contains 14 residues. The J segment lost 10 bases and the V segment lost 4 bases, leaving 10 bases of the junction unmatched. Germline CDR1 and CDR2: SGHTA and FQGNSA. Here the CDR3 reads CASSSGTGTLLYTF. In DNA form, the CDR3 reads TGTGCCAGCAGCTCCGGGACAGGGACCCTCCTCTACACCTTC.

The chain links TRBV5-1 to TRBJ2-1, with TRBD2 identical over 7 bases. The CDR3 spans 12 residues. The germline V gene encodes CDR1 SGHRS and CDR2 YFSETQ. V lost 4 bases, J lost 10 bases, and 5 bases stayed unmatched. CDR3 DNA: TGCGCCAGCAGCCTCAGGGAGGGCGAGCAGTTCTTC. Its protein is CASSLREGEQFF.

In regard to this clone: This sample includes further DNA sequences coding for the same CDR3. The chain employs TRBV1 and TRBJ2-1; no check of the table's D call, TRBD2, against the DNA was made. TRBV1 is termed a pseudogene. There are 13 residues in the CDR3. The CDR3 spells CTSSHENRGYQFF. The CDR3, as DNA: TGCACCAGCAGCCATGAGAACCGGGGTTACCAGTTCTTC.

This rearrangement joins TRBV13 to TRBJ2-7, with 8 bases lining up with TRBD2. V shed 5 bases, J shed 0 bases, and the junction held 0 bases outside the gene matches. Germline CDR1 and CDR2: PRHDT and FYEKMQ (reference sequence). This CDR3 spans 13 amino acids. In DNA, the CDR3 is TGTGCCAGCAGCAGCGGGAGCTCCTACGAGCAGTACTTC. This sequence encodes CASSSGSSYEQYF.

The chain couples TRBV7-8 to TRBJ2-3; no clear D gene. The CDR3 is made up of 13 amino acids. Trimming removed 6 bases from V and 0 bases from J, with 7 bases in between. Looked up from germline, CDR1 is SGHVS and CDR2 is FQNEAQ. The CDR3 protein is CASRTGSTDTQYF. The CDR3 DNA reads as TGTGCCAGCAGGACGGGTAGCACAGATACGCAGTATTTT.

The chain employs TRBV11-2 and TRBJ2-7; no reliable D call. Germline loops: CDR1 SGHAT, CDR2 FQNNGV. V lost 2 bases, J lost 0 bases, and 8 bases lay in between. The CDR3 totals 14 residues. The CDR3 region is CASSLLVGSYEQYF. CDR3 DNA: TGTGCCAGCAGCTTACTTGTCGGCTCCTACGAGCAGTACTTC.

The chain links TRBV4-3 to TRBJ1-6, with D maybe TRBD1 (6 bases). V was trimmed by 5 bases and J by 9 bases, leaving 11 bases between them. This CDR3 contains 13 residues. The germline gives CDR1 LGHNA, CDR2 YSLEER. CDR3 amino acids: CASSLTGFSPLHF. Here the CDR3 DNA reads TGCGCCAGCAGCTTAACAGGGTTTTCACCCCTCCACTTT.

V is TRBV2 and J is TRBJ2-1; D perhaps matches TRBD2 (6 bases). The CDR3 is made up of 17 amino acids. The germline CDR1 and CDR2 sequences are SNHLY and FYNNEI. Trimming removed 4 bases at V and 0 bases at J, with 16 bases between. CDR3 nucleotides: TGTGCCAGCAGTGTAGCAGCGGGCGATATCTCCTACAATGAGCAGTTCTTC. Translated: CASSVAAGDISYNEQFF.